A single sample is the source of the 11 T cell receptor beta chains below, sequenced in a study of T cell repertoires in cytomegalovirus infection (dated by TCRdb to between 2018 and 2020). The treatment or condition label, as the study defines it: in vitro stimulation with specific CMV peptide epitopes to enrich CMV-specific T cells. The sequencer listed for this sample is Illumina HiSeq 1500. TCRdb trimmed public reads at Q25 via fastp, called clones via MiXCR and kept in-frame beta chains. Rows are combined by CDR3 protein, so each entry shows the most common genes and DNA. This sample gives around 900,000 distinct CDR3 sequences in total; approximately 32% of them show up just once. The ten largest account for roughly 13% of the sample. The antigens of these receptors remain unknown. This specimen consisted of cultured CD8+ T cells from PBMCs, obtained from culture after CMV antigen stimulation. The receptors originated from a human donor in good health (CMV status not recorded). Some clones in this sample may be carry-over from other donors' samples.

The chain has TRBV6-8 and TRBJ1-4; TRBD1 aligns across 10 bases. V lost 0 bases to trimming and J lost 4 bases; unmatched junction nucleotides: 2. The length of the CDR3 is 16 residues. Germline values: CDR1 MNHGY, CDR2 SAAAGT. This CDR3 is CASSYSRDRGNEKLFF. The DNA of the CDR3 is TGTGCCAGCAGTTACTCCCGGGACAGGGGTAATGAAAAACTGTTTTTT.

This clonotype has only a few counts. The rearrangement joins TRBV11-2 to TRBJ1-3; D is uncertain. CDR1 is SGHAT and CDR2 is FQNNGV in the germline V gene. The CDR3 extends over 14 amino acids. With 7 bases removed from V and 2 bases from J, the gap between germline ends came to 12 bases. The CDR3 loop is CASTVNRAGNTIYF. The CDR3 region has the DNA TGTGCCAGCACCGTCAATAGGGCTGGAAACACCATATATTTT.

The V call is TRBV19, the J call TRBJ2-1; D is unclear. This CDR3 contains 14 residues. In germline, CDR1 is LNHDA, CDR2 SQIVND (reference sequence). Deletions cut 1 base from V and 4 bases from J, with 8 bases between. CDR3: CASSIGPGYNEQFF. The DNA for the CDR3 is TGTGCCAGTAGTATAGGCCCTGGTTACAATGAGCAGTTCTTC.

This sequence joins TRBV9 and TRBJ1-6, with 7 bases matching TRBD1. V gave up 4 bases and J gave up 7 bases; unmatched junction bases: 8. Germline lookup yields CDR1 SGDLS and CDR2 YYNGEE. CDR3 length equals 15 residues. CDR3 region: CASSPQGQPNSPLHF. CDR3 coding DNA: TGTGCCAGCAGCCCCCAGGGACAGCCCAATTCACCCCTCCACTTT.

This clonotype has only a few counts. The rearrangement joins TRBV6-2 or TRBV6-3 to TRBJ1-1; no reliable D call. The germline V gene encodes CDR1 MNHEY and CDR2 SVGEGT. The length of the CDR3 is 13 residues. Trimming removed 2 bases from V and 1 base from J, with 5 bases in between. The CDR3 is CASSYLTNTEAFF. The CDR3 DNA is TGTGCCAGCAGTTACCTCACGAACACTGAAGCTTTCTTT.

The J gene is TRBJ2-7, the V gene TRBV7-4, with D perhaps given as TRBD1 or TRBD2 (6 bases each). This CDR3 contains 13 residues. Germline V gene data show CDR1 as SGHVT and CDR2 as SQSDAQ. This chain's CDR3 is CCSGAENPHEQYF. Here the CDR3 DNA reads TGTTGTTCGGGGGCCGAAAACCCCCACGAGCAGTACTTC. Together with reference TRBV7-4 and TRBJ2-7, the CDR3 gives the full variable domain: GAGVSQSPRYKVAKRGRDVALRCDSISGHVTLYWYRQTLGQGSEVLTYSQSDAQRDKSGRPSGRFSAERPERSVSTLKIQRTEQGDSAVYLCCSGAENPHEQYFGPGTRLTVT.

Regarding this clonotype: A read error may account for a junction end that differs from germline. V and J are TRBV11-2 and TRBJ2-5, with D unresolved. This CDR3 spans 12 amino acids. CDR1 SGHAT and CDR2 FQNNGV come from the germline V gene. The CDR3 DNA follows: TGTGTCAGCAGCTCTGAGAGGGAGACCCAGTACTTC. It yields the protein CVSSSERETQYF. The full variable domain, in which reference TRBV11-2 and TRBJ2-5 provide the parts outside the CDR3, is EAGVAQSPRYKIIEKRQSVAFWCNPISGHATLYWYQQILGQGPKLLIQFQNNGVVDDSQLPKDRFSAERLKGVDSTLKIQPAKLEDSAVYLCVSSSERETQYFGPGTRLLVL.

CDR3 sequence: CASSFEDGRNQPQHF. For the CDR3, the DNA is TGTGCCAGCAGTTTTGAGGACGGTCGCAATCAGCCCCAGCATTTT. The chain joins TRBV12-3 or TRBV12-4 to TRBJ1-5; no firm D call. CDR3 length equals 15 residues. Trimming removed 3 bases from V and 2 bases from J, with 11 bases in between.

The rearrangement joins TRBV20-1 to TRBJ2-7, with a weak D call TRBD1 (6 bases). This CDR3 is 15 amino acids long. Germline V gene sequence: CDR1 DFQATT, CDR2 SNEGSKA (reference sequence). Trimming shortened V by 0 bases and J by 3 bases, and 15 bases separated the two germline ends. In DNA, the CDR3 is TGCAGTGCTAGAGATCGGCAGGGGACCCTCTACGAGCAGTACGTC. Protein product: CSARDRQGTLYEQYV.

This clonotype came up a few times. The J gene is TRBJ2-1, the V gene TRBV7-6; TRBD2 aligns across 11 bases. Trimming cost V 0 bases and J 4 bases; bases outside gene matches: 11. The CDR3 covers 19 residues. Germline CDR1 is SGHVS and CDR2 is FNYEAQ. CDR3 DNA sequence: TGTGCCAGCAGCTTAGCGGGGCTAGCGGGGGGACTAATTTACAATGAGCAGTTCTTC. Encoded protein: CASSLAGLAGGLIYNEQFF.

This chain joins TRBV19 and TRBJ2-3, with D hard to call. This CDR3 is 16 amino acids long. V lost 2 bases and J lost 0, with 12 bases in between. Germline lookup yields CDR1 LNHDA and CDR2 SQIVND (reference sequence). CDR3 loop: CASSIYGRSSTDTQYF. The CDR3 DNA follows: TGTGCCAGTAGTATATACGGCCGATCTAGCACAGATACGCAGTATTTT.